This is a list of T cell receptor beta chains from one sample in a study of blood T cell repertoires in COVID-19. Using immunoSEQ multiplex PCR, the repertoire was profiled, and TCRdb retains in-frame clones only, with some absent. The sample comprises around 70,000 clones, about 90% of which are singletons, and around 5.8% rests with the top ten. The sequencing sample was made of peripheral blood. The receptors were gathered from a human donor in a cohort sampled during active COVID-19. Both conserved end residues are part of each CDR3. Each record gives: V gene, D gene, clone size, J gene, CDR3 DNA, CDR3 protein. A D gene is named only where the DNA matches it firmly. Only part of the rows carry a size: once, few, many, or a class if the clone is expanded.

v_gene: TRBV5-1; d_gene: NA; abundance: NA; j_gene: TRBJ2-7; CDR3nt: TGCGCCAGCAGCCAAGCGCCAGTGAGCTCCTACGAGCAGTACTTC; CDR3aa: CASSQAPVSSYEQYF
v_gene: TRBV7-9; d_gene: TRBD1; abundance: NA; j_gene: TRBJ2-2; CDR3nt: TGTGCCAGCAGCTTAGACTACAGGGGTGGCACCGGGGAGCTGTTTTTT; CDR3aa: CASSLDYRGGTGELFF
v_gene: TRBV29-1; d_gene: TRBD1; abundance: NA; j_gene: TRBJ2-7; CDR3nt: TGCAGCGCCCGAACAACCGCAGGGGGCTACGAGCAGTACTTC; CDR3aa: CSARTTAGGYEQYF
v_gene: TRBV7-9; d_gene: NA; abundance: NA; j_gene: TRBJ1-6; CDR3nt: TGTGCCAGCAGCTTAGACAGGGAAAATTCACCCCTCCACTTT; CDR3aa: CASSLDRENSPLHF
v_gene: TRBV6-5; d_gene: TRBD2; abundance: NA; j_gene: TRBJ2-1; CDR3nt: TGTGCCAGCAGCCGTACTAGCGGGGGGGCACATGAGCAGTTCTTC; CDR3aa: CASSRTSGGAHEQFF
v_gene: TRBV6-5; d_gene: NA; abundance: few; j_gene: TRBJ1-3; CDR3nt: TGTGCCAGCAGTTACTCGAGGGGGGGTGGAAACACCATATATTTT; CDR3aa: CASSYSRGGGNTIYF
v_gene: TRBV5-6; d_gene: NA; abundance: NA; j_gene: TRBJ1-1; CDR3nt: TGTGCCAGCAGCTTGGGGCTCACAGGGCTGAACACTGAAGCTTTCTTT; CDR3aa: CASSLGLTGLNTEAFF
v_gene: TRBV3-1/TRBV3-2; d_gene: TRBD1; abundance: few; j_gene: TRBJ1-2; CDR3nt: TGTGCCAGCAGCCAAGCAGGGGGCTATGGCTACACCTTC; CDR3aa: CASSQAGGYGYTF
v_gene: TRBV6-5; d_gene: NA; abundance: NA; j_gene: TRBJ2-7; CDR3nt: TGTGCCAGCACCACAGGATTCTACGAGCAGTACTTC; CDR3aa: CASTTGFYEQYF
v_gene: TRBV29-1; d_gene: TRBD1; abundance: NA; j_gene: TRBJ2-1; CDR3nt: TGCAGCGTTGAAGGGGGACAGTCCTACAATGAGCAGTTCTTC; CDR3aa: CSVEGGQSYNEQFF
v_gene: TRBV18; d_gene: NA; abundance: NA; j_gene: TRBJ2-2; CDR3nt: TGTGCCAGCTCACCTCAGGGACTCGAGACGAACACCGGGGAGCTGTTTTTT; CDR3aa: CASSPQGLETNTGELFF
v_gene: TRBV3-1/TRBV3-2; d_gene: TRBD1; abundance: NA; j_gene: TRBJ1-5; CDR3nt: TGTGCCAGCAGCCAAAGTAGACAGGGTAATCAGCCCCAGCATTTT; CDR3aa: CASSQSRQGNQPQHF
v_gene: TRBV10-3; d_gene: TRBD2; abundance: NA; j_gene: TRBJ2-1; CDR3nt: TGTGCCACGCTCAGACTAGCGGGGGGATACAATGAGCAGTTCTTC; CDR3aa: CATLRLAGGYNEQFF
v_gene: TRBV7-8; d_gene: TRBD1; abundance: NA; j_gene: TRBJ2-7; CDR3nt: TGTGCCAGCAGCTTAAGTAGGGACAGGTACGAGCAGTACTTC; CDR3aa: CASSLSRDRYEQYF
v_gene: TRBV6-1; d_gene: NA; abundance: NA; j_gene: TRBJ1-3; CDR3nt: TGTGCCAGCAGTGAAGCGCTGGGGGCTAATGGAAACACCATATATTTT; CDR3aa: CASSEALGANGNTIYF
v_gene: TRBV19; d_gene: NA; abundance: NA; j_gene: TRBJ1-2; CDR3nt: TGTGCCAGTAGAGGCAGGGTAGAAGGTGGCTACACCTTC; CDR3aa: CASRGRVEGGYTF
v_gene: TRBV5-1; d_gene: NA; abundance: NA; j_gene: TRBJ2-7; CDR3nt: TGCGCCAGCAGCTTCGAACAGAACTCCTACGAGCAGTACTTC; CDR3aa: CASSFEQNSYEQYF
v_gene: TRBV2; d_gene: TRBD1; abundance: few; j_gene: TRBJ2-7; CDR3nt: TGTGCCAGCAGTGAGACAGGGACCAGCTCCTACGAGCAGTACTTC; CDR3aa: CASSETGTSSYEQYF
v_gene: TRBV6-6; d_gene: TRBD2; abundance: NA; j_gene: TRBJ2-2; CDR3nt: TGTGCCAGCAGTTCAGCGGGGGGGTACACCGGGGAGCTGTTTTTT; CDR3aa: CASSSAGGYTGELFF
v_gene: TRBV11-2; d_gene: NA; abundance: NA; j_gene: TRBJ2-1; CDR3nt: TGTGCCAGCAGCTTAGGGTCCGGAGCTAGACGCTACAATGAGCAGTTCTTC; CDR3aa: CASSLGSGARRYNEQFF
v_gene: TRBV18; d_gene: TRBD2; abundance: NA; j_gene: TRBJ2-3; CDR3nt: TGTGCCAGCTCTCGCTCTAGCGGGGGAGGCACAGATACGCAGTATTTT; CDR3aa: CASSRSSGGGTDTQYF
v_gene: TRBV3-1/TRBV3-2; d_gene: NA; abundance: NA; j_gene: TRBJ1-2; CDR3nt: TGTGCCAGCAGCCAAATACAGGGAGAAGTTGCTGGCTACACCTTC; CDR3aa: CASSQIQGEVAGYTF
v_gene: TRBV2; d_gene: NA; abundance: once; j_gene: TRBJ2-3; CDR3nt: TGTGCCAGCAGCCCTGACAGGATCCTCACAGATACGCAGTATTTT; CDR3aa: CASSPDRILTDTQYF
v_gene: TRBV18; d_gene: NA; abundance: once; j_gene: TRBJ2-3; CDR3nt: TGTGCCAGCTCACCACCAGCTAGCACAGATACGCAGTATTTT; CDR3aa: CASSPPASTDTQYF
v_gene: TRBV18; d_gene: TRBD2; abundance: NA; j_gene: TRBJ2-5; CDR3nt: TGTGCCAGCTCACAGACTAGCGGGTCTATTCAAGAGACCCAGTACTTC; CDR3aa: CASSQTSGSIQETQYF
v_gene: TRBV5-4; d_gene: TRBD1; abundance: NA; j_gene: TRBJ2-7; CDR3nt: TGTGCCAGCAGCCCATGGGACAGGGGTATCTACGAGCAGTACTTC; CDR3aa: CASSPWDRGIYEQYF
v_gene: TRBV19; d_gene: TRBD1; abundance: NA; j_gene: TRBJ1-1; CDR3nt: TGTGCCAGTTTCCGGACAGGAATGAACACTGAAGCTTTCTTT; CDR3aa: CASFRTGMNTEAFF
v_gene: TRBV19; d_gene: NA; abundance: NA; j_gene: TRBJ1-2; CDR3nt: TGTGCCACCTGGGGGCAGGGCTACACCTTC; CDR3aa: CATWGQGYTF
v_gene: TRBV6-5; d_gene: NA; abundance: NA; j_gene: TRBJ1-2; CDR3nt: TGTGCCAGCAGTACTAAGAGGAGACTCAACTATGGCTACACCTTC; CDR3aa: CASSTKRRLNYGYTF
v_gene: TRBV7-2; d_gene: TRBD1; abundance: NA; j_gene: TRBJ1-2; CDR3nt: TGTGCCAGCAGCTCCAGACAGGGGGCTTCTTCTTATGGCTACACCTTC; CDR3aa: CASSSRQGASSYGYTF
v_gene: TRBV5-1; d_gene: NA; abundance: NA; j_gene: TRBJ2-1; CDR3nt: TGCGCCAGCAGCTTGACACCGTCCAATGAGCAGTTCTTC; CDR3aa: CASSLTPSNEQFF
v_gene: TRBV12-3/TRBV12-4; d_gene: NA; abundance: NA; j_gene: TRBJ2-5; CDR3nt: TGTGCCAGCAGTTTAAAGCGAGAGACCCAGTACTTC; CDR3aa: CASSLKRETQYF
v_gene: TRBV7-9; d_gene: NA; abundance: NA; j_gene: TRBJ2-5; CDR3nt: TGTGCCAGCAGCTTAGGAGGTGGAGCGCGGGAGACCCAGTACTTC; CDR3aa: CASSLGGGARETQYF
v_gene: TRBV18; d_gene: TRBD1; abundance: NA; j_gene: TRBJ1-2; CDR3nt: TGTGCCAGCTGCCAGGACAGGGGGAACGGCTACACCTTC; CDR3aa: CASCQDRGNGYTF
v_gene: TRBV2; d_gene: TRBD1; abundance: NA; j_gene: TRBJ1-4; CDR3nt: TGTGCCAGCAGGGGGACAGAGTTTAATGAAAAACTGTTTTTT; CDR3aa: CASRGTEFNEKLFF
v_gene: TRBV7-2; d_gene: TRBD1; abundance: NA; j_gene: TRBJ1-6; CDR3nt: TGTGCCAGCAGCTTAGGGGACAGGCGAATCTCACCCCTCCACTTT; CDR3aa: CASSLGDRRISPLHF
v_gene: TRBV7-3; d_gene: NA; abundance: NA; j_gene: TRBJ1-1; CDR3nt: TGTGCCAGCCGGGTCGGGGGGAACACTGAAGCTTTCTTT; CDR3aa: CASRVGGNTEAFF
v_gene: TRBV5-1; d_gene: TRBD1; abundance: NA; j_gene: TRBJ1-6; CDR3nt: TGCGCCAGCAGCCACGGGACAGCCAATTCACCCCTCCACTTT; CDR3aa: CASSHGTANSPLHF
v_gene: TRBV11-1; d_gene: NA; abundance: NA; j_gene: TRBJ1-2; CDR3nt: TGTGCCAGCAGCTCACAGGCTCCGGATGGCTACACCTTC; CDR3aa: CASSSQAPDGYTF
v_gene: TRBV9; d_gene: TRBD2; abundance: NA; j_gene: TRBJ2-1; CDR3nt: TGTGCCAGCGCAATGGGACTAGCGGAATACAATGAGCAGTTCTTC; CDR3aa: CASAMGLAEYNEQFF
v_gene: TRBV6-5; d_gene: TRBD2; abundance: NA; j_gene: TRBJ2-3; CDR3nt: TGTGCCAGCAGTTACTCGCCTAGCGGTCGCACAGATACGCAGTATTTT; CDR3aa: CASSYSPSGRTDTQYF
v_gene: TRBV3-1/TRBV3-2; d_gene: NA; abundance: NA; j_gene: TRBJ1-4; CDR3nt: TGTGCCAGCAGCCAAGATAGGGGACTAGGAAAACTGTTTTTT; CDR3aa: CASSQDRGLGKLFF
v_gene: TRBV4-2; d_gene: NA; abundance: NA; j_gene: TRBJ2-3; CDR3nt: TGTGCCAGCAGCCAAGAAGGTGAGGCCCGAGGGCTAGATACGCAGTATTTT; CDR3aa: CASSQEGEARGLDTQYF
v_gene: TRBV7-3; d_gene: NA; abundance: NA; j_gene: TRBJ1-6; CDR3nt: TGTGCCAGCAGCTTAGGGCAGACCTATAATTCACCCCTCCACTTT; CDR3aa: CASSLGQTYNSPLHF
v_gene: TRBV4-2; d_gene: TRBD2; abundance: NA; j_gene: TRBJ2-5; CDR3nt: TGTGCCAGCAGCCAAGACGAGCGGGGGGGCGAGACCCAGTACTTC; CDR3aa: CASSQDERGGETQYF
v_gene: TRBV5-1; d_gene: NA; abundance: NA; j_gene: TRBJ1-1; CDR3nt: TGCGCCAGCAGGTCCCTCGTAGGGACAAGTGAAGCTTTCTTT; CDR3aa: CASRSLVGTSEAFF
v_gene: TRBV9; d_gene: TRBD1; abundance: NA; j_gene: TRBJ2-1; CDR3nt: TGTGCCAGCAGCCCCCGCCCCTCCGGGACAGCCTACAATGAGCAGTTCTTC; CDR3aa: CASSPRPSGTAYNEQFF
v_gene: TRBV7-2; d_gene: TRBD1; abundance: NA; j_gene: TRBJ1-2; CDR3nt: TGTGCCAGCAGCTTAGCATCGGGACAGTCCTATGGCTACACCTTC; CDR3aa: CASSLASGQSYGYTF
v_gene: TRBV2; d_gene: NA; abundance: once; j_gene: TRBJ1-6; CDR3nt: TGTGCCAGCAGTGAACAGGGTGGCTCACCCCTCCACTTT; CDR3aa: CASSEQGGSPLHF
v_gene: TRBV3-1/TRBV3-2; d_gene: TRBD2; abundance: NA; j_gene: TRBJ2-7; CDR3nt: TGTGCCAGCAGCCGGACTGCTAGCGGGGCCTCCTACGAGCAGTACTTC; CDR3aa: CASSRTASGASYEQYF
v_gene: TRBV5-4; d_gene: NA; abundance: NA; j_gene: TRBJ2-3; CDR3nt: TGTGCCAGCAGCCTACGTGGGAGCGCTCGCACAGATACGCAGTATTTT; CDR3aa: CASSLRGSARTDTQYF
v_gene: TRBV6-5; d_gene: NA; abundance: NA; j_gene: TRBJ1-2; CDR3nt: TGTGCCAGCAGAGCCGGACAGCCAAACCTTTATGGCTACACCTTC; CDR3aa: CASRAGQPNLYGYTF
v_gene: TRBV5-1; d_gene: NA; abundance: NA; j_gene: TRBJ2-5; CDR3nt: TGCGCCAGCAGGGAGGGGTCGAGGGAGACCCAGTACTTC; CDR3aa: CASREGSRETQYF
v_gene: TRBV7-2; d_gene: TRBD2; abundance: NA; j_gene: TRBJ2-5; CDR3nt: TGTGCCAGCAGCCCCCGTCGGACTAGGAAAGAGACCCAGTACTTC; CDR3aa: CASSPRRTRKETQYF
v_gene: TRBV24-1; d_gene: NA; abundance: few; j_gene: TRBJ2-2; CDR3nt: TGTGCCACCAGTGACCGGACAGTCCCCACCGGGGAGCTGTTTTTT; CDR3aa: CATSDRTVPTGELFF